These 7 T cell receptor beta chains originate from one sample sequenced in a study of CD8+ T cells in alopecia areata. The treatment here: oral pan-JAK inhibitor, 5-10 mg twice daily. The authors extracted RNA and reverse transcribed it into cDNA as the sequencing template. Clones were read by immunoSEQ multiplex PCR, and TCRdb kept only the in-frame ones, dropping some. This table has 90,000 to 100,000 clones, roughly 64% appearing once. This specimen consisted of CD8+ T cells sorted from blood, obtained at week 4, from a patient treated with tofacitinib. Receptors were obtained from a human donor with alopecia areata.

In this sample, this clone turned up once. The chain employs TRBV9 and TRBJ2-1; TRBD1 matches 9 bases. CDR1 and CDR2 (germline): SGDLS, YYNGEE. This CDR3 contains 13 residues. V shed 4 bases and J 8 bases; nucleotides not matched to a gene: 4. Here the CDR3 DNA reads TGTGCCAGCAGCCCCCGGACAGGGGATGAGCAGTTCTTC. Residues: CASSPRTGDEQFF.

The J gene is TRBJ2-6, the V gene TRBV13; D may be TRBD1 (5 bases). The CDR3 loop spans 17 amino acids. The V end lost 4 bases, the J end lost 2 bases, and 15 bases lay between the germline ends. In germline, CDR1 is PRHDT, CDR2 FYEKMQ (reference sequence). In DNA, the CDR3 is TGTGCCAGCAGCTCCATAGGGGCGCGGACTGGGGCCAACGTCCTGACTTTC. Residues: CASSSIGARTGANVLTF.

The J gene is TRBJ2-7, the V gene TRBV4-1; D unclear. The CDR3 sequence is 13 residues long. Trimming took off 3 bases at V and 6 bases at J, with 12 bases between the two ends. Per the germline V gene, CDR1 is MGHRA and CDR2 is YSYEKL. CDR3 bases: TGCGCCAGCAGCCAGAGTCTGGCCTCCGAGCAGTACTTC. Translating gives CASSQSLASEQYF.

The CDR3 DNA reads TGTGCCAGCAGTCGACCCGGAGTTAGCAATCAGCCCCAGCATTTT. Translated: CASSRPGVSNQPQHF. The V gene is TRBV6-6, the J gene TRBJ1-5, with D uncertain. This CDR3 is built from 15 residues. Germline V CDR1 and CDR2: MNHNY, SVGAGI (reference sequence). Trimming shortened V by 5 bases and J by 0 bases, and 11 bases separated the two germline ends.

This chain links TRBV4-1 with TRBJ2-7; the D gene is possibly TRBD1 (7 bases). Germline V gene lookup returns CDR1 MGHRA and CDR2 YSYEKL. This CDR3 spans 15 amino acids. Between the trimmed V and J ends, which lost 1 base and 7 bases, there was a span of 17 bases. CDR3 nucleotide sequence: TGCGCCAGCAGCCAAGGGACAGGCCAAGGGGGGGAGCAGTACTTC. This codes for CASSQGTGQGGEQYF.

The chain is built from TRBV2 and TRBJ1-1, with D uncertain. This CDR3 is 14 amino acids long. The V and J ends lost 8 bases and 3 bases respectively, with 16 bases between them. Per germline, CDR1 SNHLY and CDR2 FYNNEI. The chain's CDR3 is CASGEREADTEAFF. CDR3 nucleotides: TGTGCCAGCGGCGAGCGGGAGGCGGACACTGAAGCTTTCTTT.

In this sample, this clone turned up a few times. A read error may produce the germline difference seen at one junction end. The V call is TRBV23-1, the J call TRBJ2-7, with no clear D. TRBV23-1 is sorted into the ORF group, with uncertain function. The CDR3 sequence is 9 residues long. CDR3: CASRPRTNF. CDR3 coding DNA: TGCGCCAGCAGGCCCCGCACCAACTTC.